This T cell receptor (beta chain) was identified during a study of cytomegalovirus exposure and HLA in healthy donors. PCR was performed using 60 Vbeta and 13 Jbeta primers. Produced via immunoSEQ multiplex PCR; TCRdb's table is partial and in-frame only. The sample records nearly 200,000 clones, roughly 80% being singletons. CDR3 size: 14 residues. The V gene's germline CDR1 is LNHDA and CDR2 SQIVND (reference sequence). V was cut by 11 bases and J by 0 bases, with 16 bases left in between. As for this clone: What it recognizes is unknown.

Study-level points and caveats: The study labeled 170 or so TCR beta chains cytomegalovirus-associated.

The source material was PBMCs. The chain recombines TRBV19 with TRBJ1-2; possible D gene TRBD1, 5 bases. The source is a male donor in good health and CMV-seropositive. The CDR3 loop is CAGRDLRSNYGYTF. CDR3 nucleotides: TGTGCCGGCCGGGACTTAAGGTCTAACTATGGCTACACCTTC.